This T cell receptor (beta chain) is drawn from a study of shared clonotypes between healthy human individuals. Study conclusions and caveats: Among the subsets, naive ones generally showed larger estimated richness than memory ones.

The input for sorted-subset replicate PCRs was around 0.2 ug DNA, tens of thousands of T cell genomes. As processed by the authors: ImmunoSEQ supplied junction-only sequences lacking quality scores, so filtering was different. TCRdb's table, derived via immunoSEQ multiplex PCR, lists solely in-frame clones and lacks some. D and trimming were read from the DNA, whereas the V and J calls and clone size are those reported in that table. This sample yields millions of clones, of which approximately 94% are seen a single time; around 1.1% belongs to the top ten. This clone was picked up one time. The antigen is unknown. At one end, the junction sequence differs from germline, possibly due to a read error. Germline V gives CDR1 MDHEN, CDR2 SYDVKM. The CDR3 totals 15 residues. Naive CD8 populations comprised CD45RO-negative cells positively selected for CCR7, excluding terminally differentiated effector memory CD45RA+ cells.

This chain joins TRBV28 and TRBJ1-1; 8 bases match TRBD1. The TCR was taken from a man aged 18-30 years in good health. Sequenced input: naive CD8+ T cells sorted from blood. The CDR3 loop reads CASSTVRGLKTEAFF. CDR3 coding DNA: TGTGCCAGCAGCACAGTCAGGGGGCTGAAAACTGAAGCTTTCTTT.